The next 12 T cell receptor beta chains were all read from a single sample in a study of blood T cell repertoires in COVID-19 (dated by TCRdb to about 2020). The receptor library was made with the immunoSEQ multiplex PCR assay. TCRdb's version of the immuneACCESS table is confined to in-frame rearrangements and falls short of the full clone set. An unresolved V gene accounts for under half of the shortfall where checked; the remainder is of unknown origin. The sample table holds some 220,000 clones, of which 80% were seen once. Jointly, the top ten make up 9.5% to 15% of the sample. Specimen: peripheral blood. The receptor set was obtained from a human donor in a cohort sampled during active COVID-19.

This clone has a count of ten or more. V usage is TRBV5-8 and J usage is TRBJ2-3; weak D call: TRBD2 (6 bases). Trimming took 10 bases from V and 5 from J, leaving 14 bases between them. This CDR3 is built from 12 residues. Germline loops: CDR1 SGHTS, CDR2 YDEGEE. CDR3 amino acids: CACSGAEDTQYF. In DNA, the CDR3 is TGTGCCTGTAGCGGCGCGGAAGATACGCAGTATTTT. The full variable domain, with the rest looked up from reference TRBV5-8 and TRBJ2-3, is EAGVTQSPTHLIKTRGQQATLRCSPISGHTSVYWYQQALGLGLQFLLWYDEGEERNRGNFPPRFSGRQFPNYSSELNVNALELEDSALYLCACSGAEDTQYFGPGTRLTVL.

The J gene is TRBJ2-1, the V gene TRBV19; 8 bases are a match to TRBD2. Trimming at V came to 8 bases and at J to 9 bases, leaving 18 bases not matched to a gene. CDR1 and CDR2 from the germline V gene are LNHDA and SQIVND (reference sequence). The CDR3 length is 16 residues. Here the CDR3 reads CASSSKGGLGRGEQFF. In nucleotides, the CDR3 is TGTGCCAGTTCATCCAAAGGGGGACTAGGAAGGGGTGAGCAGTTCTTC.

This rearrangement joins TRBV7-9 to TRBJ2-2; weak D call: TRBD1 (6 bases). From germline, CDR1 is SEHNR and CDR2 FQNEAQ (reference sequence). V lost 4 bases and J 0 bases, leaving 12 bases between the germline ends. This CDR3 has 16 residues. The CDR3 DNA reads as TGTGCCAGCAGCTCGAGGGACATTTCGAACACCGGGGAGCTGTTTTTT. This translates into CASSSRDISNTGELFF.

The chain couples TRBV5-6 to TRBJ2-4; TRBD2 is a possible D gene (6 bases). The CDR3 extends over 15 amino acids. V was cut by 0 bases and J by 1 base, with 8 bases left in between. Germline-derived CDR1 and CDR2 are SGHDT and YYEEEE. CDR3 DNA sequence: TGTGCCAGCAGCTTGGATGGGAGGGCCAAAAACATTCAGTACTTC. It is translated as CASSLDGRAKNIQYF.

This clone has just one count. The chain uses TRBV18 and TRBJ2-7, with TRBD1 as a possible D gene (6 bases). CDR3 size: 15 residues. Trimming removed 2 bases at V and 3 bases at J, with 14 bases between. Germline V CDR1 and CDR2: KGHSH, LQKENI. CDR3 loop: CASSPAPIRGYEQYF. In DNA form, the CDR3 reads TGTGCCAGCTCACCAGCCCCAATCAGGGGCTACGAGCAGTACTTC.

V and J are TRBV6-1 and TRBJ2-7, with 11 positions matching TRBD1. The V and J ends lost 3 bases and 3 bases, in that order; junction bases with no gene match: 7. CDR1 is MNHNS and CDR2 is SASEGT in the germline V gene. The CDR3 contains 16 residues. The CDR3 loop is CASSEGRDRGFYEQYF. The CDR3 DNA reads as TGTGCCAGCAGTGAGGGGAGGGACAGGGGGTTCTACGAGCAGTACTTC.

The chain has TRBV11-2 and TRBJ2-7; possible D gene TRBD2, 6 bases. CDR1 and CDR2 from the germline V gene are SGHAT and FQNNGV. V gave up 5 bases and J gave up 2 bases, with 13 bases separating them. The CDR3 has 14 amino acids. CDR3 DNA sequence: TGTGCCAGCAGCACCCGGACTATAACCTACGAGCAGTACTTC. Protein product: CASSTRTITYEQYF.

J is TRBJ1-6 and V is TRBV5-5, with 7 bases lining up with TRBD1. J gave up 10 bases and V 1 base, and 2 bases lay outside the gene matches. The CDR3 extends over 13 amino acids. CDR1 and CDR2 (germline): SGHKS, YYEKEE (reference sequence). CDR3 in amino acids: CASSLTGESPLHF. The CDR3 DNA follows: TGTGCCAGCAGCTTGACAGGGGAATCACCCCTCCACTTT.

V and J are TRBV7-3 and TRBJ2-2; TRBD2 matches 13 bases. Germline-derived CDR1 and CDR2 are SGHTA and FQGTGA. The CDR3 totals 19 residues. J lost 0 bases, V lost 3 bases, and 7 bases had no gene match. This CDR3 reads CASSFSGLAGDSNTGELFF. The DNA of the CDR3 is TGTGCCAGCAGCTTTTCTGGACTAGCGGGGGACTCGAACACCGGGGAGCTGTTTTTT.

The CDR3 region is CASSQDLGQGGGYTF. CDR3 bases: TGTGCCAGCAGCCAAGATCTCGGACAGGGAGGTGGCTACACCTTC. The chain has TRBV4-2 and TRBJ1-2; TRBD1 agrees at 8 bases. V lost 0 bases and J lost 7; bases outside the gene matches: 7. Per the germline V gene, CDR1 is LGHNA and CDR2 is YNFKEQ. The CDR3 is 15 amino acids.

The genes are TRBV28 and TRBJ2-3; no reliable D call. Germline V gene sequence: CDR1 MDHEN, CDR2 SYDVKM. The CDR3 is made up of 11 amino acids. V was trimmed by 6 bases and J by 3 bases, leaving 4 bases between them. CDR3 sequence (DNA): TGTGCCAGCAGCCCTACAGATACGCAGTATTTT. It encodes CASSPTDTQYF.

J is TRBJ2-3 and V is TRBV19; 11 positions agree with TRBD1. The germline CDR1 and CDR2 sequences are LNHDA and SQIVND (reference sequence). The CDR3 contains 15 residues. The trim removed 0 bases at V and 10 bases at J, leaving 6 bases unmatched. CDR3 in amino acids: CASSIDGTGGQAQYF. The CDR3 nucleotides read TGTGCCAGTAGTATAGATGGGACAGGGGGACAAGCGCAGTATTTT. Filled out from reference TRBV19 and TRBJ2-3, the complete variable domain reads DGGITQSPKYLFRKEGQNVTLSCEQNLNHDAMYWYRQDPGQGLRLIYYSQIVNDFQKGDIAEGYSVSREKKESFPLTVTSAQKNPTAFYLCASSIDGTGGQAQYFGPGTRLTVL.